This section outlines one T cell receptor (beta chain) sequence together with its context. Sequencing used immunoSEQ multiplex PCR; TCRdb keeps in-frame clones, though not all of them. The table records 130,000 or so clones, roughly 90% of them present only once. This sample is part of a study of control samples from healthy donors and cancer patients. Germline CDR1 KGHSH, CDR2 LQKENI. The CDR3 is 14 residues long. With 3 bases removed from V and 6 bases from J, the gap between germline ends came to 14 bases. V gene TRBV18 combines with J gene TRBJ1-2; D gene uncertain. Sequences were obtained from blood. The clonotype was recovered from a woman in her forties or fifties in good health. The CDR3 coding sequence is TGTGCCAGCTCACCGGCGGAATTAGGCCATGGCTACACCTTC. Protein product: CASSPAELGHGYTF.